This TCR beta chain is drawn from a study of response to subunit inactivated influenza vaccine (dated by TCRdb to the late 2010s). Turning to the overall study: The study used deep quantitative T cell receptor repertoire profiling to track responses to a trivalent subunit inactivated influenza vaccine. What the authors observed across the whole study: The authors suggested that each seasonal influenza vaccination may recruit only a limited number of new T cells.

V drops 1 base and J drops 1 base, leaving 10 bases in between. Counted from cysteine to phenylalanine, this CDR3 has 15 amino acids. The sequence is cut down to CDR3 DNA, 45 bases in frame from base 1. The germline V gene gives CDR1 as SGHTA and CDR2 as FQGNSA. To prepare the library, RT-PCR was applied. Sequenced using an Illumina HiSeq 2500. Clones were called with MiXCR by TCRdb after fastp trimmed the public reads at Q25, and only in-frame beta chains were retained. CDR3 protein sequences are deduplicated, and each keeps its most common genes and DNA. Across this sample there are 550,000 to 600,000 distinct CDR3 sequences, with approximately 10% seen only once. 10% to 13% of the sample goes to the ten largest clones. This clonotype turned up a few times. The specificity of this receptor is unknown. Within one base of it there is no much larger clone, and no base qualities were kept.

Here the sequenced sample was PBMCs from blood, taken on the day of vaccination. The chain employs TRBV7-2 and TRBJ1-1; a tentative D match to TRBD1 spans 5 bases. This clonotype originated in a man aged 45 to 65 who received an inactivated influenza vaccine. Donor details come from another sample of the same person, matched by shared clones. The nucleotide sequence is TGTGCCAGCAGCTTAGGACAGCCTAGGAACACTGAAGCTTTCTTT. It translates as CASSLGQPRNTEAFF.